The 21 T cell receptor beta chains listed next were all sequenced from one sample in a study of technical replicates of blood from a handful of donors. Assay: immunoSEQ multiplex PCR; the TCRdb copy retains only in-frame clones and omits some. The data hold approximately 70,000 clones, with 91% observed a single time. Input material: T cells isolated from PBMCs. Receptor source: a human donor in good health. Some clones in this sample may be carry-over from other donors' samples.

This clone appeared once. The chain is built from TRBV5-4 and TRBJ2-1; D is possibly TRBD1 (5 bases). Germline CDR1 reads SGHNT; CDR2 reads YYREEE (reference sequence). The CDR3 sequence is 12 residues long. The germline V and J ends were trimmed by 0 bases and 10 bases, with 8 bases remaining between them. The CDR3 DNA reads TGTGCCAGCAGCTTGGACAGGCAGGAGCAGTTCTTC. The encoded protein is CASSLDRQEQFF.

The chain is built from TRBV10-2 and TRBJ2-1; 12 nucleotides line up with TRBD2. Germline V gene data show CDR1 as WSHSY and CDR2 as SAAADI. V gave up 6 bases and J gave up 7 bases; unmatched junction bases: 7. The length of the CDR3 is 15 residues. In nucleotides, the CDR3 is TGCGCCAGCAGGCGTCCGGGACTAGCGGGTAATGAGCAGTTCTTC. This encodes CASRRPGLAGNEQFF.

The chain is built from TRBV15 and TRBJ1-1; 9 bases are shared with TRBD1. This CDR3 has 15 amino acids. Germline CDR1 is LNHNV and CDR2 is YYDKDF (reference sequence). The junction had 3 bases not matched to a gene; V was cut back by 0 bases and J by 4 bases. CDR3 sequence reads: CATSRDGQGITEAFF. CDR3 sequence (DNA): TGTGCCACCAGCAGAGATGGACAGGGGATCACTGAAGCTTTCTTT. The full variable domain, its missing parts supplied by reference TRBV15 and TRBJ1-1, is DAMVIQNPRYQVTQFGKPVTLSCSQTLNHNVMYWYQQKSSQAPKLLFHYYDKDFNNEADTPDNFQSRRPNTSFCFLDIRSPGLGDTAMYLCATSRDGQGITEAFFGQGTRLTVV.

The CDR3 spells CASSALSRGDGTDTQYF. Here the CDR3 DNA reads TGTGCCAGCAGCGCCCTCTCGCGGGGGGATGGCACAGATACGCAGTATTTT. This sequence joins TRBV9 and TRBJ2-3, with TRBD2 matching 8 bases. The V segment lost 3 bases and the J segment 1 base; nucleotides outside the gene matches: 10. Germline CDR1 reads SGDLS; CDR2 reads YYNGEE. This CDR3 comprises 17 residues.

The V call is TRBV5-1, the J call TRBJ2-1; 8 bases are shared with TRBD2. The V and J ends lost 5 bases and 6 bases, in that order; junction bases with no gene match: 7. This CDR3 is 14 amino acids long. CDR1 and CDR2 (germline): SGHRS, YFSETQ. The CDR3 loop is CASSTSGGLNEQFF. CDR3 nucleotides: TGCGCCAGCAGTACTAGCGGCGGACTCAATGAGCAGTTCTTC.

This chain connects TRBV14 to TRBJ2-7, with D hard to call. The CDR3 sequence is 13 residues long. Germline V gives CDR1 SGHDN, CDR2 FVKESK. The ends were cut back, 2 bases at V and 4 bases at J, with 9 bases in the middle. The CDR3 spells CASSQYLRYEQYF. The CDR3 DNA reads as TGTGCCAGCAGCCAATATCTTAGATACGAGCAGTACTTC.

This chain's CDR3 is CASSLGDRVTEAFF. The CDR3, as DNA: TGCGCCAGCAGCCTGGGGGACAGGGTGACTGAAGCTTTCTTT. V and J are TRBV5-1 and TRBJ1-1; 9 nucleotides agree with TRBD1. The CDR3 runs to 14 residues. Germline lookup yields CDR1 SGHRS and CDR2 YFSETQ. V shed 4 bases, J shed 5 bases, and the junction held 6 bases outside the gene matches.

The chain has TRBV6-1 and TRBJ1-1; weak D call: TRBD1 (5 bases). Germline loops: CDR1 MNHNS, CDR2 SASEGT. Trimming cost V 2 bases and J 2 bases, with 9 bases left between them. The CDR3 extends over 14 amino acids. The CDR3 is CASSEHGGNTEAFF. The CDR3 DNA is TGTGCCAGCAGTGAACACGGGGGTAACACTGAAGCTTTCTTT.

This chain connects TRBV5-6 to TRBJ2-2; TRBD1 might be the D (7 bases). The CDR3 sequence is 13 residues long. Per germline, CDR1 SGHDT and CDR2 YYEEEE. V lost 3 bases and J 7 bases, leaving 10 bases between the germline ends. The CDR3 protein is CASSSQGGGELFF. CDR3 DNA sequence: TGTGCCAGCAGCTCCCAGGGGGGCGGGGAGCTGTTTTTT.

This chain joins TRBV2 and TRBJ1-4, with D possibly being TRBD1 (6 bases). The CDR3 loop spans 15 amino acids. V shed 3 bases and J shed 6 bases, with 14 bases lying between them. CDR1 and CDR2 (germline): SNHLY, FYNNEI. CDR3 amino acids: CASSDFWTVDEKLFF. CDR3 bases: TGTGCCAGCAGTGATTTCTGGACAGTAGATGAAAAACTGTTTTTT.

The chain recombines TRBV5-6 with TRBJ1-3, with D uncertain. The V and J ends lost 6 bases and 4 bases respectively, with 8 bases between them. CDR1 and CDR2 (germline): SGHDT, YYEEEE. This CDR3 comprises 12 residues. The DNA of the CDR3 is TGTGCCAGCAATTCCGGGGGAAACACCATATATTTT. It is translated as CASNSGGNTIYF.

This clone was observed a single time. V is TRBV30 and J is TRBJ2-3; 8 positions agree with TRBD2. The CDR3 loop spans 15 amino acids. With V trimmed by 6 bases and J by 2 bases, 10 bases remained unmatched. In germline, CDR1 is GTSNPN, CDR2 SVGIG (reference sequence). The CDR3 region has the DNA TGTGCCTGCGTCCCTAGCGGGTTAAACACAGATACGCAGTATTTT. Translation gives CACVPSGLNTDTQYF.

The chain links TRBV28 to TRBJ2-1, with a possible D match to TRBD2 (6 bases). V lost 2 bases, J lost 15 bases, and 14 bases lay in between. This CDR3 is 12 amino acids long. From germline, CDR1 is MDHEN and CDR2 SYDVKM. CDR3 sequence: CASSLGFGTRFF. The CDR3 bases are TGTGCCAGCAGTTTAGGGTTCGGGACTCGGTTCTTC.

The CDR3 loop is CASSLRLAGVSEQYF. DNA for the CDR3: TGTGCCAGCAGCCTTCGTTTAGCGGGAGTCAGCGAGCAGTACTTC. The chain uses TRBV5-6 and TRBJ2-7; 9 positions agree with TRBD2. CDR1 and CDR2 (germline): SGHDT, YYEEEE. With V trimmed by 4 bases and J by 6 bases, 11 bases remained unmatched. This CDR3 contains 15 residues.

This clone was counted a single time. The chain employs TRBV4-1 and TRBJ2-3, with 14 bases that match TRBD2. The V gene's germline CDR1 is MGHRA and CDR2 YSYEKL. The junction had 17 bases not matched to a gene; V was cut back by 0 bases and J by 3 bases. This CDR3 has 22 residues. This CDR3 reads CASSQEMWWGLAGEGGTDTQYF. CDR3 DNA: TGCGCCAGCAGCCAAGAAATGTGGTGGGGACTAGCGGGAGAGGGTGGGACAGATACGCAGTATTTT.

The chain recombines TRBV7-6 with TRBJ2-2, with 9 bases matching TRBD2. V was clipped by 2 bases and J by 3 bases; unmatched bases: 7. Germline loops: CDR1 SGHVS, CDR2 FNYEAQ. The CDR3 loop spans 17 amino acids. This CDR3 is CASSLTLAGVDTGELFF. The CDR3 DNA is TGTGCCAGCAGCTTAACCTTAGCGGGGGTAGACACCGGGGAGCTGTTTTTT.

This chain joins TRBV11-2 and TRBJ2-5; D is ambiguous. Germline V gene lookup returns CDR1 SGHAT and CDR2 FQNNGV. Trimming stripped 1 base from V and 2 bases from J, with 5 bases between. The CDR3 loop spans 13 amino acids. The DNA of the CDR3 is TGTGCCAGCAGCTTAGGACTTCAAGAGACCCAGTACTTC. This sequence encodes CASSLGLQETQYF. The whole variable domain, filled in from reference TRBV11-2 and TRBJ2-5, reads EAGVAQSPRYKIIEKRQSVAFWCNPISGHATLYWYQQILGQGPKLLIQFQNNGVVDDSQLPKDRFSAERLKGVDSTLKIQPAKLEDSAVYLCASSLGLQETQYFGPGTRLLVL.

A single count supports this clone. At one end the junction does not follow the germline gene, possibly because of a read error. The chain has TRBV7-7 and TRBJ2-2, with 7 positions matching TRBD1. CDR1 and CDR2 from the germline V gene are SSHAT and FNYEAQ (reference sequence). The CDR3 is made up of 16 amino acids. CDR3 residues: CASSPDRQGNTGELFF. CDR3 in DNA: TGTGCTAGCAGCCCAGATAGACAGGGAAACACCGGGGAGCTGTTTTTT.

The J gene is TRBJ2-7, the V gene TRBV21-1; TRBD1, the table's D call, was not compared with the DNA. TRBV21-1 is classified as a pseudogene. The CDR3 runs to 15 residues. The CDR3 region is CASNFRDRGFGEQYF. The CDR3 DNA follows: TGTGCCAGCAACTTCCGGGACAGGGGGTTCGGCGAGCAGTACTTC.

The CDR3 region is CASSQGGGPYNEQFF. The CDR3 coding sequence is TGCGCCAGCAGCCAGGGGGGGGGTCCTTACAATGAGCAGTTCTTC. The chain has TRBV4-1 and TRBJ2-1; 7 nucleotides line up with TRBD2. From germline, CDR1 is MGHRA and CDR2 YSYEKL. V shed 3 bases, J shed 4 bases, and the junction held 6 bases outside the gene matches. The CDR3 length is 15 residues.

The sample holds one count of this clone. In nucleotides, the CDR3 is TGTGCCAGCAGCTTGGGGACAGGGGGCAGTGAGCAGTTCTTC. Translation gives CASSLGTGGSEQFF. This chain links TRBV5-6 with TRBJ2-1; 11 positions agree with TRBD1. The CDR3 length is 14 residues. Trimming removed 0 bases from V and 9 bases from J; junction bases left unmatched: 2. Germline V CDR1 and CDR2: SGHDT, YYEEEE.